These 8 T cell receptor beta chains originate from one sample sequenced in a study of response to subunit inactivated influenza vaccine. TCRdb reprocessed the RT-PCR reads via MiXCR and lists one record per CDR3 protein. The repertoire includes around 650,000 distinct CDR3 sequences, 15% to 18% of them detected once, and 11% sits in the top ten. The sample here was PBMCs from blood, taken 12 days after vaccination. The receptors derive from a man aged 45-60 years who received an inactivated influenza vaccine.

This clonotype was observed a few times. The gene calls are TRBV7-9 and TRBJ2-7; maybe TRBD2 (6 bases). The CDR3 loop spans 14 amino acids. Germline CDR1 reads SEHNR; CDR2 reads FQNEAQ (reference sequence). The germline V and J ends were trimmed by 3 bases and 4 bases, with 13 bases remaining between them. The CDR3 region is CASSFAGTEYEQYF. DNA for the CDR3: TGTGCCAGCAGCTTTGCCGGGACTGAATACGAGCAGTACTTC.

There are a few counts of this clonotype. The rearrangement uses TRBV11-2 and TRBJ2-5; D gene uncertain. The CDR3 has 12 amino acids. V was trimmed by 1 base and J by 6 bases, leaving 6 bases between them. Germline-derived CDR1 and CDR2 are SGHAT and FQNNGV. In nucleotides, the CDR3 is TGTGCCAGCAGCTTAGTAGCCAAGACCCAGTACTTC. This translates into CASSLVAKTQYF.

The CDR3 is CASSYLGRDQPQHF. CDR3 nucleotide sequence: TGTGCCAGCAGCTACCTGGGCAGGGATCAGCCCCAGCATTTT. This chain connects TRBV6-5 to TRBJ1-5; D might be TRBD1 (5 bases). The ends were cut back, 6 bases at V and 5 bases at J, with 14 bases in the middle. CDR3 length: 14 residues. Germline V gives CDR1 MNHEY, CDR2 SVGAGI.

The chain uses TRBV12-3 or TRBV12-4 and TRBJ2-5, with 12 nucleotides matching TRBD2. J was trimmed by 2 bases and V by 6 bases; bases with no gene match: 7. The CDR3 totals 16 residues. Here the CDR3 DNA reads TGTGCCAGCAGCCTCCGCGGACTAGCGGGACAAGAGACCCAGTACTTC. Residues: CASSLRGLAGQETQYF.

V and J are TRBV12-3 or TRBV12-4 and TRBJ2-1; the D gene is possibly TRBD2 (6 bases). V was trimmed by 1 base and J by 0 bases, leaving 13 bases between them. This CDR3 has 17 residues. CDR3 coding DNA: TGTGCCAGCAGTTTAGGGACGGGACTGAGCTCCTACAATGAGCAGTTCTTC. Amino acids: CASSLGTGLSSYNEQFF.

The V gene is TRBV5-5, the J gene TRBJ2-5, with 9 nucleotides matching TRBD1. The germline CDR1 and CDR2 sequences are SGHKS and YYEKEE (reference sequence). This CDR3 is 16 amino acids long. Trimming took 4 bases from V and 5 from J; bases not matched to a gene: 12. For the CDR3, the DNA is TGTGCCAGCAGCACCTATAGGGACAGGGTAGAGGAGACCCAGTACTTC. Residues: CASSTYRDRVEETQYF.

This clonotype occurred a few times. The rearrangement joins TRBV5-1 to TRBJ2-1, with D unresolved. V was pared by 1 base and J by 5 bases, with 13 bases between. CDR1 is SGHRS, CDR2 YFSETQ, per germline. This CDR3 comprises 15 residues. This CDR3 is CASSLQEKYDNEQFF. CDR3 nucleotide sequence: TGCGCCAGCAGCTTGCAGGAGAAGTACGACAATGAGCAGTTCTTC.

The chain combines TRBV4-1 with TRBJ2-1; TRBD2 agrees at 11 bases. This CDR3 is 17 amino acids long. From germline, CDR1 is MGHRA and CDR2 YSYEKL. V lost 0 bases and J lost 8; bases outside the gene matches: 9. CDR3 sequence: CASSQDRLAGLWDEQFF. Here the CDR3 DNA reads TGCGCCAGCAGCCAAGATAGACTAGCGGGATTATGGGATGAGCAGTTCTTC.